This entry lists 7 T cell receptor beta chains sequenced from one sample in a study of prognosis after radiotherapy for stage I lung cancer. Two-round multiplex PCR on genomic DNA was the method by which TCR beta CDR3 was amplified. The use of primers specific to each TRBV and TRBJ gene characterized first-round PCR. TCRdb re-called the multiplex PCR reads through MiXCR, storing one row per CDR3 protein. The repertoire includes 30,000 to 40,000 distinct CDR3 sequences, less than 35% of them detected once, and 16% sits in the top ten. The sample was PBMCs, taken before or after stereotactic body radiation therapy (not recorded which). These receptors all come from a donor over 45 with non-small cell lung cancer.

Regarding this clonotype: Germline is not matched at one junction end, which may reflect a read error. The chain joins TRBV28 to TRBJ2-2; 12 bases are shared with TRBD2. There are 18 residues in the CDR3. Germline CDR1 is MDHEN and CDR2 is SYDVKM. This CDR3 is CASSLWRLAGGPDGELSF. The CDR3 DNA reads TGTGCCAGCAGTTTATGGCGGCTAGCGGGAGGGCCGGACGGGGAGCTGTCTTTT.

With respect to this clonotype: Only one base separates this from a far larger clonotype, so it likely reflects a read error. The chain carries TRBV6-5 and TRBJ2-1; 11 bases are a match to TRBD2. Trimming removed 6 bases from V and 15 bases from J; junction bases left unmatched: 10. This CDR3 has 13 amino acids. Germline V gives CDR1 MNHEY, CDR2 SVGAGI. CDR3: CASRLAGVSHWFF. The CDR3 nucleotides are TGTGCCAGCAGACTAGCGGGAGTATCCCACTGGTTCTTC.

The chain links TRBV11-2 to TRBJ2-3; 8 bases align to TRBD2. The trim removed 5 bases at V and 2 bases at J, leaving 6 bases unmatched. The length of the CDR3 is 15 residues. Germline V CDR1 and CDR2: SGHAT, FQNNGV. Here the CDR3 DNA reads TGTGCCAGCAGCCACTCGGGAGGGTTCACAGATACGCAGTATTTT. Translated, it gives CASSHSGGFTDTQYF.

The sample holds many counts of this clonotype. The chain carries TRBV3-1 and TRBJ2-3; D may be TRBD1 (6 bases). Germline V gives CDR1 LGHDT, CDR2 YNNKEL (reference sequence). The CDR3 is 16 residues long. The V end was cut by 4 bases, the J end by 2 bases, with 16 bases between. This CDR3 reads CASSPNRVSPTDTQYF. The CDR3 DNA follows: TGTGCCAGCAGCCCAAACAGGGTCTCACCCACAGATACGCAGTATTTT.

This clonotype was recorded at least ten times. V usage is TRBV3-1 and J usage is TRBJ1-2; TRBD1 might be the D (5 bases). CDR3 length: 17 residues. Germline CDR1 is LGHDT and CDR2 is YNNKEL (reference sequence). V lost 4 bases and J 1 base, leaving 19 bases between the germline ends. CDR3 residues: CASSLEWTGGRNYGYTF. The CDR3 DNA reads TGTGCCAGCAGCCTCGAATGGACGGGGGGACGTAACTATGGCTACACCTTC.

Many counts were recorded for this clonotype. The chain links TRBV24-1 to TRBJ2-7; 9 bases agree with TRBD2. Germline CDR1 reads KGHDR; CDR2 reads SFDVKD. The V gene end was trimmed by 3 bases and the J gene end by 5 bases; junction bases not matched to a gene: 10. The CDR3 is made up of 16 amino acids. The CDR3 DNA is TGTGCCACCAGTGATAGCATTAGCGGGAGTCTCGACGAGCAGTACTTC. Translation gives CATSDSISGSLDEQYF.

About this clonotype itself: A read error may explain this, as a much larger clone is one base away. The V gene is TRBV11-3, the J gene TRBJ2-5; no clear D. The CDR3 contains 11 residues. Germline V gives CDR1 SGHNT, CDR2 YENEEA. DNA for the CDR3: TGTGCCATCAGCTTGTCAGAGACCCAGTACTTC. Protein: CAISLSETQYF.